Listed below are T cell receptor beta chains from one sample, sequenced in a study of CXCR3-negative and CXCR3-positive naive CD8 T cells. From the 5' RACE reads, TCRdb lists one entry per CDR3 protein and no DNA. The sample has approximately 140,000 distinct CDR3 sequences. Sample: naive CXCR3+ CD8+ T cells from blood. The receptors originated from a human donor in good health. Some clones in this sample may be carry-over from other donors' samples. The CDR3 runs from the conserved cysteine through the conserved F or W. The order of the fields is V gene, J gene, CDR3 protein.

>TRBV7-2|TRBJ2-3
CASSLEGGLAGGQDTQYF
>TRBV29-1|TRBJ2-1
CSVDTIGYNEQFF
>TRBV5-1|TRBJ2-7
CASSLEPRDGWLEQYF
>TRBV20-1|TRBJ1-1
CSARDRWAGEAFF
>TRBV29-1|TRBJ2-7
CSVVTGTYEQYF
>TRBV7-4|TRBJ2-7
CASTLLYEQYF
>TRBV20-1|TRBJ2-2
CSDRGFTSGDTGELFF
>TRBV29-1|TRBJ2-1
CSVEPLTGSDNEQFF
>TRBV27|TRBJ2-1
CASSLIAVGLNEQFF
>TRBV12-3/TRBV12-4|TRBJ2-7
CASSSPGTGVGEQYF
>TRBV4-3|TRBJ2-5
CASSHGGGQQETQYF
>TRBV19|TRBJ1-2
CASSSGHYGYTF
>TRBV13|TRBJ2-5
CASSSRDGVKETQYF
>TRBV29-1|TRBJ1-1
CSSLGGSNTEAFF
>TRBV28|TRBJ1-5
CASNRGGSNQPQHF
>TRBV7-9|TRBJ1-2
CASSSILTENYGYTF
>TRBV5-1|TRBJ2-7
CASSLYSPYEQYF
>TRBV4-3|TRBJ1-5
CASSQEYRGPHQPQHF
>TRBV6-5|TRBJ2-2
CASSFNPGGLPGELFF
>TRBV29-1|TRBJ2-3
CSVEDPDRDTDTQYF
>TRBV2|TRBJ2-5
CASSLGLAGEGETQYF
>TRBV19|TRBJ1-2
CASSIVVGQDYGYTF
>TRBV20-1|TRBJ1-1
CSARGQGDTEAFF
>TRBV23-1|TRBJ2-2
CATRIWENTGELFF
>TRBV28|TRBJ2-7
CASSLGLPGQGDHEQYF
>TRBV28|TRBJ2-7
CASSPGTIYEQYF
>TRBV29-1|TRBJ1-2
CSVEDDGPGYTF
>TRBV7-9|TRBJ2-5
CASSLELEETQYF
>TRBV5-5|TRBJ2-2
CASSVGPTGLLWAGELFF
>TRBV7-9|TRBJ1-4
CASSFPIEGGPAEKLFF
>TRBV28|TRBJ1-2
CASSPPGYHNYGYTF
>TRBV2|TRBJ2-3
CAGNRGLAGGPRGTQYF
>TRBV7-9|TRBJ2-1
CASSPRGGDGNEQFF
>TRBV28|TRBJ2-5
CASDRVGETQYF
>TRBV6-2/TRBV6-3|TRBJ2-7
CASSNPGEQYF
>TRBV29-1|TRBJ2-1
CSVEGTSLVNEQFF
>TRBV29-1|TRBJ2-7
CSGRTGSEQYF
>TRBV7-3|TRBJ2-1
CASSVQQGYEQFF
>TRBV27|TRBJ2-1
CASSLFNEQFF
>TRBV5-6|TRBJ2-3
CASSLGLAGSRLTDTQYF
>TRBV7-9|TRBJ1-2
CASSLTTGEMSGYTF
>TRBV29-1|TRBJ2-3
CSVEGLAGRTDTQYF
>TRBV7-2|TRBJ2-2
CASSLVNVGELFF
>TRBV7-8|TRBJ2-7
CASSSTGRTTLEQYF
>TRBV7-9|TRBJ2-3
CASSSSSTSGATTDTQYF
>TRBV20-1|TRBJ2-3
CSARDRLLAGGTDTQYF
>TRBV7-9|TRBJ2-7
CASSSPGMSSYEQYF
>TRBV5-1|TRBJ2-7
CASSLGIGLADAYEQYF
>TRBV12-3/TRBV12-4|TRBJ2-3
CASSQLAGSSTDTQYF
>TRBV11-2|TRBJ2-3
CASSPGTSGPLTDTQYF
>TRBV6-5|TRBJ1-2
CASSYGQTGDVYGYTF
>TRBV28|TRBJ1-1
CASSLLSDRAFF
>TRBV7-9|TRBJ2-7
CASSSSDRPSYEQYF
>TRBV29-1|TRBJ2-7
CSVAGGPGSYEQYF
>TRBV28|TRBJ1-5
CASSPPGGHQPQHF
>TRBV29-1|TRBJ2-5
CSVEDPRTEETQYF
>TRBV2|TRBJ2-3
CASSEGRGASGYTQYF
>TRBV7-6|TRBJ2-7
CASSAGTVYEQYF
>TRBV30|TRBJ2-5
CAWSQDGYSYEQYF